This T cell receptor beta chain was identified in a study of metastatic and nonmetastatic thyroid tumors (dated by TCRdb to 2020 to 2021). For the study in its entirety: Repertoires from peripheral blood and from tumor or nodule tissue samples of malignant and benign thyroid patients were compared. Paper-wide results and their limitations: In both blood and tumor samples, TCR beta diversity was reported to be significantly higher in malignant tumors than in benign nodules.

Before undergoing thyroid surgery, none of the patients had been given any kind of treatment. The study retrospectively analysed patient clinical samples collected from about 2012 to 2018 using T-cell receptor beta sequencing. The germline V gene (reference sequence) supplies CDR1 GTSNPN and CDR2 SVGIG. Taken from cysteine to phenylalanine, the CDR3 has 14 residues. The kept DNA is CDR3 alone, 42 bases in frame from the first base. The germline V end is reduced by 3 bases and the J end by 5 bases; junction bases left unmatched: 3. As for this clone: The antigen it binds to is not known. Base qualities are not provided; no much larger clone lies one nucleotide away.

Library preparation was by PCR. The sample was run on an Illumina HiSeq 4000. The TCR beta-chain CDR3 region of each patient was profiled by high-throughput sequencing. Turning to the authors' computational methods: CDR3 differences across clinicopathological groups were used to build a classifier for discriminating distant-metastatic papillary thyroid cancer patients. To measure repertoire diversity the researchers used the Shannon index, while the Morisita-Horn index served to gauge how similar the tumor and blood repertoires were. TCRdb cleaned the public reads at Q25 with fastp, built clones with MiXCR and kept in-frame beta chains. What appears here as the V and J calls and clone size reflects TCRdb's work, not the paper's. This sample gives about 26,000 clones in total; around 24% of them show up just once. The ten largest account for approximately 6% of the sample.

This sequence was found in a female donor with papillary thyroid cancer or a benign thyroid nodule (not recorded which). Some clones in this sample may be carry-over from other donors' samples. The sequence links TRBV30 to TRBJ1-4; 10 junctional bases match TRBD1. The specimen sequenced was blood. The DNA is as follows: TGTGCCTGGAGGGGGACAGGGGCAAATGAAAAACTGTTTTTT. Translated, it reads CAWRGTGANEKLFF.